These 25 T cell receptor beta chains share one sample of origin, sequenced in a study of cytomegalovirus exposure and HLA in healthy donors. Primers for the PCR totalled 60 Vbeta and 13 Jbeta. Here immunoSEQ multiplex PCR was the method, and the copy in TCRdb shows in-frame clones only, minus some. In the table there are about 55,000 clones, roughly 77% of which are singletons. The sample taken for sequencing was PBMCs. These receptor sequences come from a female donor in good health and CMV-seronegative.

The chain couples TRBV7-8 to TRBJ2-6; the match to TRBD1 covers 9 bases. Trimming took 5 bases from V and 4 from J; bases not matched to a gene: 12. This CDR3 has 18 amino acids. Germline V gene data show CDR1 as SGHVS and CDR2 as FQNEAQ. CDR3 protein: CASSQTGTGSGGANVLTF. For the CDR3, the DNA is TGTGCCAGCAGCCAAACCGGGACAGGGTCTGGCGGGGCCAACGTCCTGACTTTC.

Comment on this clone: Other DNA sequences of this sample code for an identical CDR3. The V gene is TRBV27, the J gene TRBJ1-6, with TRBD1 as a possible D gene (6 bases). V was clipped by 6 bases and J by 2 bases, with 17 bases between them. CDR3 length equals 17 residues. The V gene's germline CDR1 is MNHEY and CDR2 SMNVEV (reference sequence). The CDR3 loop reads CASSKRGRGPYNSPLHF. The CDR3 DNA is TGTGCCAGCAGCAAACGGGGCAGGGGCCCCTATAATTCACCCCTCCACTTT.

The chain employs TRBV9 and TRBJ2-1; D possibly uses TRBD1 or TRBD2 (5 bases each). V lost 4 bases to trimming and J lost 9 bases, with 14 bases between them. CDR3 length: 13 amino acids. Per germline, CDR1 SGDLS and CDR2 YYNGEE. Here the CDR3 reads CASSLEGFGEQFF. The CDR3 region has the DNA TGTGCCAGCAGCTTAGAGGGGTTCGGTGAGCAGTTCTTC.

This sequence joins TRBV6-6 and TRBJ1-1; D is ambiguous. V lost 8 bases, J lost 1 base, and 17 bases lay in between. The CDR3 totals 15 residues. Germline-derived CDR1 and CDR2 are MNHNY and SVGAGI (reference sequence). The CDR3: CASLRTGLENTEAFF. CDR3 DNA sequence: TGTGCCAGCTTACGGACGGGATTGGAGAACACTGAAGCTTTCTTT.

V gene TRBV6-1 combines with J gene TRBJ2-7; TRBD1 is a possible D gene (6 bases). The V and J ends lost 7 bases and 2 bases respectively, with 15 bases between them. Looked up from germline, CDR1 is MNHNS and CDR2 is SASEGT. This CDR3 region has 14 residues. The CDR3 DNA sequence: TGTGCCAGCACCCGAACCGGGACAACCTACGAGCAGTACTTC. It specifies CASTRTGTTYEQYF.

There are a few counts of this clone. This chain connects TRBV7-3 to TRBJ2-3; possible D gene TRBD2, 5 bases. The germline CDR1 and CDR2 sequences are SGHTA and FQGTGA. CDR3 length: 13 residues. Trimming removed 0 bases at V and 6 bases at J, with 7 bases between. The CDR3, as DNA: TGTGCCAGCAGCTTAACGACGGGGGATACGCAGTATTTT. Translated: CASSLTTGDTQYF.

The chain recombines TRBV6-6 with TRBJ1-1, with 7 bases lining up with TRBD1. The ends lost 7 bases at V and 0 bases at J; junction bases unmatched: 5. Germline CDR1 is MNHNY and CDR2 is SVGAGI (reference sequence). The CDR3 extends over 14 amino acids. CDR3: CASKRQGVNTEAFF. CDR3 coding DNA: TGTGCCAGCAAAAGACAGGGCGTGAACACTGAAGCTTTCTTT.

This rearrangement joins TRBV19 to TRBJ1-5; D unclear. CDR3 size: 15 residues. V lost 7 bases and J 0 bases, leaving 13 bases between the germline ends. CDR1 and CDR2 from the germline V gene are LNHDA and SQIVND (reference sequence). The CDR3 protein is CASTSFYYSNQPQHF. Here the CDR3 DNA reads TGTGCCAGTACATCTTTTTACTATAGCAATCAGCCCCAGCATTTT.

The V gene is TRBV2, the J gene TRBJ2-7; D is undetermined. The germline V and J ends were trimmed by 4 bases and 6 bases, with 16 bases remaining between them. CDR1 SNHLY and CDR2 FYNNEI come from the germline V gene. This CDR3 is 14 amino acids long. The CDR3, as DNA: TGTGCCAGCAGTGTTTTAGTTACGAGTACCGAGCAGTACTTC. Encoded protein: CASSVLVTSTEQYF.

The chain joins TRBV28 to TRBJ2-5, with D possibly being TRBD2 (6 bases). The CDR3 runs to 16 residues. The V end was cut by 4 bases, the J end by 2 bases, with 17 bases between. Germline values: CDR1 MDHEN, CDR2 SYDVKM. CDR3 nucleotide sequence: TGTGCCAGCAGTTCCCCCTCCGGGGGAGGACAAGAGACCCAGTACTTC. It translates to CASSSPSGGGQETQYF. The full variable domain, rest sourced from reference TRBV28 and TRBJ2-5, is DVKVTQSSRYLVKRTGEKVFLECVQDMDHENMFWYRQDPGLGLRLIYFSYDVKMKEKGDIPEGYSVSREKKERFSLILESASTNQTSMYLCASSSPSGGGQETQYFGPGTRLLVL.

This clone was found a few times. This sequence joins TRBV7-9 and TRBJ2-3; D is undetermined. V lost 1 base, J lost 5 bases, and 4 bases lay in between. Germline lookup yields CDR1 SEHNR and CDR2 FQNEAQ (reference sequence). The CDR3 loop spans 12 amino acids. CDR3 protein: CASSLDLDTQYF. CDR3 DNA sequence: TGTGCCAGCAGCTTAGATCTAGATACGCAGTATTTT.

This sequence joins TRBV11-2 and TRBJ2-7; no firm D call. There are 13 residues in the CDR3. Germline V lookup: CDR1 SGHAT, CDR2 FQNNGV. Trimming shortened V by 3 bases and J by 2 bases, and 8 bases separated the two germline ends. DNA for the CDR3: TGTGCCAGCAGCTTGTCTGCGGCCTACGAGCAGTACTTC. Protein: CASSLSAAYEQYF.

This chain joins TRBV10-2 and TRBJ1-1; maybe TRBD1 (5 bases). V lost 8 bases, J lost 0 bases, and 7 bases lay in between. The CDR3 is 12 amino acids. Germline CDR1 reads WSHSY; CDR2 reads SAAADI. The CDR3 region has the DNA TGCGCCAGCCTGGGGCTGAACACTGAAGCTTTCTTT. Its protein product is CASLGLNTEAFF.

V and J are TRBV30 and TRBJ2-3; 8 bases are shared with TRBD2. With 2 bases clipped from V and 4 bases from J, the junction kept 8 bases outside the gene matches. This CDR3 is 15 amino acids long. Germline V gives CDR1 GTSNPN, CDR2 SVGIG (reference sequence). DNA of the CDR3: TGTGCCTGGAGTACGCCGGGGGGGAGGGCAGATACGCAGTATTTT. It translates to CAWSTPGGRADTQYF. The full variable domain, with the rest looked up from reference TRBV30 and TRBJ2-3, is SQTIHQWPATLVQPVGSPLSLECTVEGTSNPNLYWYRQAAGRGLQLLFYSVGIGQISSEVPQNLSASRPQDRQFILSSKKLLLSDSGFYLCAWSTPGGRADTQYFGPGTRLTVL.

V usage is TRBV2 and J usage is TRBJ2-5, with D possibly TRBD2 on 5 matching bases. CDR3 length: 15 amino acids. Germline-derived CDR1 and CDR2 are SNHLY and FYNNEI. Trimming stripped 0 bases from V and 7 bases from J, with 15 bases between. CDR3: CASSEAGVASGTQYF. The CDR3 nucleotides read TGTGCCAGCAGTGAAGCGGGAGTTGCTAGTGGGACCCAGTACTTC.

The chain combines TRBV2 with TRBJ1-4; tentatively, D is TRBD1 (5 bases). CDR3 length equals 12 residues. Germline V lookup: CDR1 SNHLY, CDR2 FYNNEI. V lost 7 bases to trimming and J lost 8 bases, with 11 bases between them. The CDR3 reads CASMATDEKLFF. In nucleotides, the CDR3 is TGTGCCAGCATGGCGACAGACGAAAAACTGTTTTTT.

J is TRBJ1-2 and V is TRBV6-6, with a weak D call TRBD1 (5 bases). Germline CDR1 and CDR2: MNHNY and SVGAGI (reference sequence). Trimming left V 7 bases short and J 6 bases short, with 21 bases between. The CDR3 contains 15 residues. The CDR3 protein is CASIRQTQGLHGYTF. The CDR3 nucleotides are TGTGCCAGCATCAGGCAAACGCAGGGCCTTCATGGCTACACCTTC.

The V call is TRBV5-1, the J call TRBJ2-2; D is possibly TRBD1 (8 bases). Trimming cost V 0 bases and J 4 bases, with 16 bases left between them. From germline, CDR1 is SGHRS and CDR2 YFSETQ. CDR3 length equals 17 residues. CDR3 coding DNA: TGCGCCAGCAGCTTGGCCTTACAGGGGGGGCCCACCGGGGAGCTGTTTTTT. Encoded protein: CASSLALQGGPTGELFF.

This sequence joins TRBV30 and TRBJ2-7; 10 bases match TRBD2. CDR1 and CDR2 from the germline V gene are GTSNPN and SVGIG (reference sequence). The CDR3 runs 16 residues. Unmatched junction bases numbered 9, after V lost 0 bases and J lost 4 bases. CDR3 bases: TGTGCCTGGAGTGTGGTGGTAAGCGGGGGGGATTACGAGCAGTACTTC. This gives the protein CAWSVVVSGGDYEQYF.

This clone showed up just once. The chain is built from TRBV27 and TRBJ1-6; D is possibly TRBD1 (6 bases). Germline CDR1 MNHEY, CDR2 SMNVEV (reference sequence). The V gene lost 3 bases and the J gene lost 0 bases, with 12 bases spanning the gap. The CDR3 contains 17 residues. CDR3 residues: CASSFIMGASYNSPLHF. CDR3 DNA: TGTGCCAGCAGTTTTATCATGGGGGCCTCCTATAATTCACCCCTCCACTTT.

The gene calls are TRBV7-3 and TRBJ2-7; the match to TRBD1 covers 10 bases. The CDR3 consists of 15 residues. V was clipped by 5 bases and J by 4 bases; unmatched bases: 8. The germline V gene has CDR1 SGHTA and CDR2 FQGTGA. The CDR3 sequence: CASSRDRGREYEQYF. The CDR3 nucleotides are TGTGCCAGCAGCAGAGACAGGGGGCGCGAGTACGAGCAGTACTTC.

V usage is TRBV6-4 and J usage is TRBJ2-3; 10 positions agree with TRBD1. V trimming: 2 bases; J trimming: 5 bases; junction bases outside the gene matches: 4. The CDR3 length is 15 residues. CDR1 and CDR2 from the germline V gene are MRHNA and SNTAGT. The chain's CDR3 is CASSDGTGAVDTQYF. The CDR3 DNA is TGTGCCAGCAGTGACGGGACAGGGGCTGTAGATACGCAGTATTTT.

This clone was detected a few times. This CDR3 is CASSLGGANSYNEQFF. The CDR3 nucleotides read TGTGCCAGCAGCCTAGGCGGTGCCAACTCCTACAATGAGCAGTTCTTC. The chain couples TRBV11-3 to TRBJ2-1; D unclear. The V gene lost 5 bases and the J gene lost 0 bases, with 14 bases spanning the gap. The CDR3 has 16 amino acids. CDR1 SGHNT and CDR2 YENEEA come from the germline V gene.

There are a few counts of this clone. The chain combines TRBV29-1 with TRBJ1-2; no firm D call. The CDR3 spans 10 residues. Deletions cut 7 bases from V and 8 bases from J, with 11 bases between. In germline, CDR1 is SQVTM, CDR2 ANQGSEA. The CDR3 sequence: CSARSSGYTF. The CDR3 nucleotides are TGCAGCGCCCGAAGTAGCGGCTACACCTTC.

The gene calls are TRBV6-1 and TRBJ2-5; 8 bases fit TRBD2. The germline CDR1 and CDR2 sequences are MNHNS and SASEGT. V dropped 6 bases and J dropped 1; count of bases not matched to a gene: 7. The CDR3 loop spans 15 amino acids. CDR3 coding DNA: TGTGCCAGCAGCGGGACTAGTTTTGTCCAAGAGACCCAGTACTTC. It translates to CASSGTSFVQETQYF.